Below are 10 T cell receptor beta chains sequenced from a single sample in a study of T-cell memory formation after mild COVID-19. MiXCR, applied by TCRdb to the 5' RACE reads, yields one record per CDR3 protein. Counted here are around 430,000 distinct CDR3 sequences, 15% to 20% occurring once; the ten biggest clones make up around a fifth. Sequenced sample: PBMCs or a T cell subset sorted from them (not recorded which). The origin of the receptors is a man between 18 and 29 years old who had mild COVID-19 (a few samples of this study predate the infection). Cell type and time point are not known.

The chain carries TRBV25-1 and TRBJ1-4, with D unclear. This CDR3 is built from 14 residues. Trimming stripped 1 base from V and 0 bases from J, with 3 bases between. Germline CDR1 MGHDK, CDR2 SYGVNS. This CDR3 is CASSEWATNEKLFF. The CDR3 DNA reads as TGTGCCAGCAGTGAATGGGCAACTAATGAAAAACTGTTTTTT.

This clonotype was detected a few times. CDR3 coding DNA: TGTGCCAGCAGGAGGAAGATAGAGAACACTGAAGCTTTCTTT. It encodes CASRRKIENTEAFF. The V and J genes are TRBV2 and TRBJ1-1; D is uncertain. CDR3 length equals 14 residues. Germline V lookup: CDR1 SNHLY, CDR2 FYNNEI. Trimming cost V 6 bases and J 1 base, with 12 bases left between them.

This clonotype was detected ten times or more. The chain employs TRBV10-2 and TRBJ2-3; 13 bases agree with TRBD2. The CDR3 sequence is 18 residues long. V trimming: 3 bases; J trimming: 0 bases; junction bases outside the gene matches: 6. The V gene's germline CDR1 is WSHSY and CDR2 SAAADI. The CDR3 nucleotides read TGCGCCAGCAGTGACCTGGGACTAGCGGGGCCTAGCACAGATACGCAGTATTTT. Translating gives CASSDLGLAGPSTDTQYF.

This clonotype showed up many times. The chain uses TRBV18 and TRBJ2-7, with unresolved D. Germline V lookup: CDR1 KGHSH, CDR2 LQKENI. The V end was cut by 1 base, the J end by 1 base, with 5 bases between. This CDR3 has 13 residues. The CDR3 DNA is TGTGCCAGCTCACCACGGGTTTCCTACGAGCAGTACTTC. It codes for CASSPRVSYEQYF.

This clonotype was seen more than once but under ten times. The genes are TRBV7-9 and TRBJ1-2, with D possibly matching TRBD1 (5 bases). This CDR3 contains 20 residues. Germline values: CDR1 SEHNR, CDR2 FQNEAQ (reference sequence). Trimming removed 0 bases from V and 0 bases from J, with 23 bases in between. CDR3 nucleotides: TGTGCCAGCAGCTTAGCGTCTGGACACTACTCCGGGGGGACTAACTATGGCTACACCTTC. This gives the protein CASSLASGHYSGGTNYGYTF.

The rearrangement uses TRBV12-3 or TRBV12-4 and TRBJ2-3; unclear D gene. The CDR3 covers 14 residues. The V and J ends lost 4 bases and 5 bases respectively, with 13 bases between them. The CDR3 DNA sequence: TGTGCCAGCAGTTGGGCTCCAGGTCTAGATACGCAGTATTTT. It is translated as CASSWAPGLDTQYF.

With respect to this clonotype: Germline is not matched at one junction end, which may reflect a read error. The CDR3 sequence: CASSLAPTGGGLFF. For the CDR3, the DNA is TGTGCCAGCAGCTTAGCCCCAACGGGTGGGGGGCTGTTTTTT. The rearrangement joins TRBV7-2 to TRBJ2-2, with D perhaps assigned TRBD1 or TRBD2 (5 bases each). From germline, CDR1 is SGHTA and CDR2 FQGNSA. The CDR3 is 14 residues long.

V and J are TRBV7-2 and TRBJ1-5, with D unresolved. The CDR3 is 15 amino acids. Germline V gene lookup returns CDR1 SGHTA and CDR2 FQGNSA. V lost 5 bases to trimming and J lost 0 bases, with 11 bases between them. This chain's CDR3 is CASSPETGSNQPQHF. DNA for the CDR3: TGTGCCAGCAGCCCAGAGACGGGTAGCAATCAGCCCCAGCATTTT.

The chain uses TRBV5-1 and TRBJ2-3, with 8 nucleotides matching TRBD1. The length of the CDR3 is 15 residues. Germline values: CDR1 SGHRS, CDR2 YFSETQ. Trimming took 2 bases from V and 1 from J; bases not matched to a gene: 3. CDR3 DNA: TGCGCCAGCAGCTTAATGGGACAGGGCACAGATACGCAGTATTTT. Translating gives CASSLMGQGTDTQYF.

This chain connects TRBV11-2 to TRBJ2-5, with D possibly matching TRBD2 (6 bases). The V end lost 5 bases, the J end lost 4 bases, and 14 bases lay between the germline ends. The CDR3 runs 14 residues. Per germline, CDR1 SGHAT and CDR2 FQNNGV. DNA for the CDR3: TGTGCCAGCAGCCGCCGTGGAGGGTTAGAGACCCAGTACTTC. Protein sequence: CASSRRGGLETQYF. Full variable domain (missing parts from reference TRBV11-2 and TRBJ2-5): EAGVAQSPRYKIIEKRQSVAFWCNPISGHATLYWYQQILGQGPKLLIQFQNNGVVDDSQLPKDRFSAERLKGVDSTLKIQPAKLEDSAVYLCASSRRGGLETQYFGPGTRLLVL.